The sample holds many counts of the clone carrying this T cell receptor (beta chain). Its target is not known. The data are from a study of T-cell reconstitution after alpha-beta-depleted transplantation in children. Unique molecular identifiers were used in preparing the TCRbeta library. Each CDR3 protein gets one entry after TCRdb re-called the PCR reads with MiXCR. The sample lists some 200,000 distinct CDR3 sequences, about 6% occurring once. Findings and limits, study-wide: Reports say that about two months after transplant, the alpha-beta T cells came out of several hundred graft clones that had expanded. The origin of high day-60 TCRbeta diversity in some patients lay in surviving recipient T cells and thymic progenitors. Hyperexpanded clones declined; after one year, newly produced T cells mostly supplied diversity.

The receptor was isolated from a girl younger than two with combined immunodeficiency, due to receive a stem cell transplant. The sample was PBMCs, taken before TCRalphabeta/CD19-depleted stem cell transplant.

In nucleotides, the CDR3 is TGTGCCAGCAGTTTACTCAGATACTACGAGCAGTACTTC. Translating gives CASSLLRYYEQYF. The gene calls are TRBV28 and TRBJ2-7; D is uncertain. V was shortened by 2 bases and J by 3 bases, with 8 bases between the two germline ends. The CDR3 contains 13 residues. The germline V gene encodes CDR1 MDHEN and CDR2 SYDVKM.